The 29 T cell receptor beta chains reported below all come from one sample, sequenced in a study of shared clonotypes between healthy human individuals. It was CD45RO-negative cells, positively selected for CCR7, that made up naive CD8 cells, with terminally differentiated effector memory CD45RA+ cells excluded. Clones were sequenced by immunoSEQ multiplex PCR, and TCRdb holds only the in-frame ones, with some missing. In the table there are a few million clones, just under 95% of which are singletons. Sequenced sample: naive CD8+ T cells from PBMCs. The receptors were sampled from a man between 18 and 35 years old in good health. Some clones in this sample may be carry-over from other donors' samples.

The J gene is TRBJ1-5, the V gene TRBV28; TRBD1 matches 10 bases. Germline CDR1 reads MDHEN; CDR2 reads SYDVKM. This CDR3 spans 15 amino acids. Trimming removed 2 bases from V and 6 bases from J; junction bases left unmatched: 4. In DNA, the CDR3 is TGTGCCAGCAGTTTAGACCGGGACAGGGGTCAGCCCCAGCATTTT. It translates to CASSLDRDRGQPQHF.

Concerning this clone itself: Other DNA sequences of this sample code for an identical CDR3. This chain joins TRBV27 and TRBJ1-1; no clear D gene. This CDR3 contains 16 residues. CDR1 is MNHEY and CDR2 is SMNVEV in the germline V gene (reference sequence). The V end was cut by 6 bases, the J end by 0 bases, with 17 bases between. CDR3 amino acids: CASSLSAGTMNTEAFF. The CDR3 region has the DNA TGTGCCAGCAGCCTATCAGCAGGCACGATGAACACTGAAGCTTTCTTT.

The chain carries TRBV27 and TRBJ2-7; D is tentatively TRBD1 or TRBD2 (5 bases each). Trimming removed 5 bases from V and 5 bases from J, with 19 bases in between. The germline V gene has CDR1 MNHEY and CDR2 SMNVEV (reference sequence). The CDR3 is 15 residues long. This chain's CDR3 is CASSTRGQTIHEQYF. DNA for the CDR3: TGTGCCAGCAGTACCCGGGGCCAGACCATCCACGAGCAGTACTTC.

The chain uses TRBV7-9 and TRBJ1-2; D remains ambiguous. Germline-derived CDR1 and CDR2 are SEHNR and FQNEAQ (reference sequence). V was cut by 4 bases and J by 6 bases, with 21 bases left in between. The CDR3 loop spans 16 amino acids. The CDR3 DNA reads as TGTGCCAGCAGCTCCCTTAATGGGCTCCTCGTGGATGGCTACACCTTC. It yields the protein CASSSLNGLLVDGYTF. The whole variable domain, remainder taken from reference TRBV7-9 and TRBJ1-2, is DTGVSQNPRHKITKRGQNVTFRCDPISEHNRLYWYRQTLGQGPEFLTYFQNEAQLEKSRLLSDRFSAERPKGSFSTLEIQRTEQGDSAMYLCASSSLNGLLVDGYTFGSGTRLTVV.

Notes on this clone: The sample has other DNA sequences that encode this CDR3 too. The rearrangement links TRBV7-9 to TRBJ1-2, with TRBD1 as a possible D gene (5 bases). Germline values: CDR1 SEHNR, CDR2 FQNEAQ (reference sequence). The CDR3 totals 13 residues. V lost 5 bases and J 4 bases, leaving 11 bases between the germline ends. The chain's CDR3 is CASSQDRAYGYTF. DNA for the CDR3: TGTGCCAGCAGCCAAGACAGAGCCTATGGCTACACCTTC. The variable domain in full, with the rest retrieved from reference TRBV7-9 and TRBJ1-2, is DTGVSQNPRHKITKRGQNVTFRCDPISEHNRLYWYRQTLGQGPEFLTYFQNEAQLEKSRLLSDRFSAERPKGSFSTLEIQRTEQGDSAMYLCASSQDRAYGYTFGSGTRLTVV.

The chain uses TRBV5-1 and TRBJ2-5, with TRBD1 matching 10 bases. The trim removed 3 bases at V and 4 bases at J, leaving 6 bases unmatched. In germline, CDR1 is SGHRS, CDR2 YFSETQ. The CDR3 totals 15 residues. The CDR3 nucleotides read TGCGCCAGCAGCTCGGGACAGGGGCCGGGAGAGACCCAGTACTTC. Translating gives CASSSGQGPGETQYF. The whole variable domain, remainder taken from reference TRBV5-1 and TRBJ2-5, is KAGVTQTPRYLIKTRGQQVTLSCSPISGHRSVSWYQQTPGQGLQFLFEYFSETQRNKGNFPGRFSGRQFSNSRSEMNVSTLELGDSALYLCASSSGQGPGETQYFGPGTRLLVL.

The V and J genes are TRBV7-6 and TRBJ1-1, with D perhaps TRBD1 (6 bases). This CDR3 comprises 15 residues. Per germline, CDR1 SGHVS and CDR2 FNYEAQ. The V and J ends lost 3 bases and 3 bases respectively, with 14 bases between them. CDR3 residues: CASSLTGEGYTEAFF. In DNA form, the CDR3 reads TGTGCCAGCAGCTTGACAGGTGAGGGCTACACTGAAGCTTTCTTT.

J is TRBJ2-7 and V is TRBV5-6, with 7 bases fitting TRBD1. The germline V gene encodes CDR1 SGHDT and CDR2 YYEEEE. CDR3 length: 15 amino acids. With V trimmed by 4 bases and J by 4 bases, 11 bases remained unmatched. Here the CDR3 DNA reads TGTGCCAGCAGCGGAGCAGGCCAGGGGGAATACGAGCAGTACTTC. Translated, it gives CASSGAGQGEYEQYF.

The rearrangement joins TRBV7-9 to TRBJ2-2, with 8 bases lining up with TRBD2. Germline values: CDR1 SEHNR, CDR2 FQNEAQ (reference sequence). The J segment lost 5 bases and the V segment lost 7 bases, leaving 9 bases of the junction unmatched. CDR3 length equals 15 residues. CDR3 protein: CASIGRALVTGELFF. The CDR3 bases are TGTGCCAGCATCGGGAGGGCCTTGGTGACCGGGGAGCTGTTTTTT.

The chain recombines TRBV27 with TRBJ2-5, with D possibly matching TRBD1 (7 bases). V lost 5 bases and J lost 2, with 12 bases in between. CDR1 and CDR2 from the germline V gene are MNHEY and SMNVEV (reference sequence). The CDR3 is 14 amino acids. The CDR3 sequence: CASSESGGQETQYF. The CDR3 coding sequence is TGTGCCAGCAGTGAATCAGGGGGGCAAGAGACCCAGTACTTC.

The chain recombines TRBV9 with TRBJ2-1, with TRBD2 matching over 8 bases. V dropped 3 bases and J dropped 7; count of bases not matched to a gene: 12. The germline gives CDR1 SGDLS, CDR2 YYNGEE. The CDR3 consists of 16 residues. For the CDR3, the DNA is TGTGCCAGCAGCGCGAGCGGGAGCTTAGTGGGGAATGAGCAGTTCTTC. Protein sequence: CASSASGSLVGNEQFF.

This clone is a singleton in its sample. V usage is TRBV2 and J usage is TRBJ2-3, with D possibly TRBD1 on 6 matching bases. From germline, CDR1 is SNHLY and CDR2 FYNNEI. This CDR3 is 15 amino acids long. The V and J ends lost 3 bases and 2 bases respectively, with 12 bases between them. The CDR3 here is CASSDRDIYTDTQYF. CDR3 bases: TGTGCCAGCAGTGACCGGGACATATACACAGATACGCAGTATTTT.

To note about this clone: The same CDR3 is also encoded by other DNA sequences in this sample. The V gene is TRBV19, the J gene TRBJ2-7, with 10 positions matching TRBD1. This CDR3 is 14 amino acids long. CDR1 is LNHDA, CDR2 SQIVND, per germline (reference sequence). After removal of 3 bases from V and 7 bases from J, the junction contained 6 bases not matched to a gene. The CDR3 region has the DNA TGTGCCAGTAGTATCCGGGACAGGGGTCAAGAGCAGTACTTC. Its protein is CASSIRDRGQEQYF.

Turning to this clone: The same CDR3 can be traced to other DNA sequences in this sample. The chain employs TRBV10-1 and TRBJ1-4; D is unresolved. V lost 2 bases and J 8 bases, leaving 3 bases between the germline ends. The length of the CDR3 is 11 residues. Per the germline V gene, CDR1 is WNHNN and CDR2 is SYGVQD (reference sequence). The CDR3 region has the DNA TGCGCCAGCAGTGAGGGGGAAAAACTGTTTTTT. It yields the protein CASSEGEKLFF.

This clone was picked up a small number of times. Other nucleotide sequences from this sample produce the same CDR3. The V call is TRBV6-5, the J call TRBJ1-5; no clear D. CDR3 length: 13 residues. Trimming took 2 bases from V and 5 from J, leaving 7 bases between them. The germline V gene has CDR1 MNHEY and CDR2 SVGAGI. CDR3 sequence (DNA): TGTGCCAGCAGTTACGGGGTGGATCAGCCCCAGCATTTT. Encoded protein: CASSYGVDQPQHF.

The chain has TRBV10-3 and TRBJ2-7; no clear D gene. Trimming left V 8 bases short and J 1 base short, with 12 bases between. Per the germline V gene, CDR1 is ENHRY and CDR2 is SYGVKD. The CDR3 is 13 residues long. The CDR3 is CAILSDLSYEQYF. CDR3 DNA: TGTGCCATCCTCAGCGACCTGTCCTACGAGCAGTACTTC.

The chain recombines TRBV27 with TRBJ1-1; D uncertain. The CDR3 is made up of 14 amino acids. Germline V gene sequence: CDR1 MNHEY, CDR2 SMNVEV (reference sequence). The V end lost 5 bases, the J end lost 1 base, and 11 bases lay between the germline ends. The CDR3 sequence is CASSRSYPNTEAFF. CDR3 nucleotide sequence: TGTGCCAGCAGTAGAAGCTATCCGAACACTGAAGCTTTCTTT.

The chain couples TRBV27 to TRBJ1-3; 11 nucleotides match TRBD1. Germline V gene data show CDR1 as MNHEY and CDR2 as SMNVEV (reference sequence). J was trimmed by 2 bases and V by 3 bases; bases with no gene match: 3. The CDR3 has 16 residues. In DNA form, the CDR3 reads TGTGCCAGCAGTTTCGGACAGGGGGCTCCTGGAAACACCATATATTTT. Its protein is CASSFGQGAPGNTIYF.

CDR3: CASSLVASGYEQYF. The CDR3 nucleotides read TGTGCCAGCAGCTTAGTTGCTAGCGGGTACGAGCAGTACTTC. The chain employs TRBV7-9 and TRBJ2-7; 8 bases map to TRBD2. V gave up 1 base and J gave up 4 bases; unmatched junction bases: 3. The length of the CDR3 is 14 residues. In germline, CDR1 is SEHNR, CDR2 FQNEAQ (reference sequence). The whole variable domain, filled in from reference TRBV7-9 and TRBJ2-7, reads DTGVSQNPRHKITKRGQNVTFRCDPISEHNRLYWYRQTLGQGPEFLTYFQNEAQLEKSRLLSDRFSAERPKGSFSTLEIQRTEQGDSAMYLCASSLVASGYEQYFGPGTRLTVT.

The chain couples TRBV9 to TRBJ2-7, with unresolved D. Between the trimmed V and J ends, which lost 0 bases and 4 bases, there was a span of 11 bases. The CDR3 loop spans 14 amino acids. The V gene's germline CDR1 is SGDLS and CDR2 YYNGEE. The CDR3 region is CASSVGVKDYEQYF. The CDR3 nucleotides are TGTGCCAGCAGCGTAGGGGTTAAGGATTACGAGCAGTACTTC.

The chain combines TRBV27 with TRBJ1-1; perhaps TRBD1 as D (6 bases). CDR1 is MNHEY, CDR2 SMNVEV, per germline (reference sequence). There are 13 residues in the CDR3. With 8 bases removed from V and 6 bases from J, the gap between germline ends came to 16 bases. CDR3 protein: CASGPLGAAEAFF. The CDR3, as DNA: TGTGCCAGCGGCCCGTTGGGGGCTGCTGAAGCTTTCTTT.

This sequence joins TRBV7-2 and TRBJ2-1; D is uncertain. In germline, CDR1 is SGHTA, CDR2 FQGNSA. V shed 8 bases and J shed 6 bases, with 14 bases lying between them. The CDR3 has 13 residues. CDR3: CASDEGGFNEQFF. CDR3 DNA sequence: TGTGCCAGCGATGAAGGCGGATTCAATGAGCAGTTCTTC.

The rearrangement uses TRBV28 and TRBJ2-2; 7 bases fit TRBD1. Trimming removed 2 bases from V and 0 bases from J; junction bases left unmatched: 6. This CDR3 is 17 amino acids long. Germline assignment: CDR1 MDHEN and CDR2 SYDVKM. CDR3 bases: TGTGCCAGCAGTTTAACCGGACAGGCCGCGAACACCGGGGAGCTGTTTTTT. Its protein is CASSLTGQAANTGELFF. Supplemented by reference TRBV28 and TRBJ2-2, the full variable domain reads DVKVTQSSRYLVKRTGEKVFLECVQDMDHENMFWYRQDPGLGLRLIYFSYDVKMKEKGDIPEGYSVSREKKERFSLILESASTNQTSMYLCASSLTGQAANTGELFFGEGSRLTVL.

The J gene is TRBJ2-5, the V gene TRBV20-1; D remains ambiguous. The CDR3 covers 11 residues. V was cut by 0 bases and J by 7 bases, with 6 bases left in between. Germline V gene sequence: CDR1 DFQATT, CDR2 SNEGSKA (reference sequence). In DNA form, the CDR3 reads TGCAGTGCTAGAGATGATGCGACCCAGTACTTC. It specifies CSARDDATQYF.

The J gene is TRBJ2-1, the V gene TRBV20-1, with no clear D. The V end lost 6 bases, the J end lost 10 bases, and 10 bases lay between the germline ends. The CDR3 is 10 residues long. The germline CDR1 and CDR2 sequences are DFQATT and SNEGSKA (reference sequence). The DNA for the CDR3 is TGCAGTGCCACCTTGTGGGAGCAGTTCTTC. Its protein is CSATLWEQFF.

The J gene is TRBJ2-7, the V gene TRBV11-2, with TRBD2 matching 7 bases. CDR3 length: 16 amino acids. The germline gives CDR1 SGHAT, CDR2 FQNNGV. The V and J ends lost 5 bases and 5 bases, in that order; junction bases with no gene match: 15. The CDR3 DNA is TGTGCCAGCAGCCCGAACTCGCTAGCGGCCTTCAACGAGCAGTACTTC. Translated, it gives CASSPNSLAAFNEQYF.

The chain combines TRBV4-1 with TRBJ2-5; 8 nucleotides match TRBD1. The V gene end was trimmed by 2 bases and the J gene end by 4 bases; junction bases not matched to a gene: 6. This CDR3 contains 15 residues. Germline CDR1 is MGHRA and CDR2 is YSYEKL. The CDR3, as DNA: TGCGCCAGCAGCCAATCCCGGACAGGGCGAGAGACCCAGTACTTC. Its protein product is CASSQSRTGRETQYF.

The chain carries TRBV4-2 and TRBJ1-2; D gene uncertain. Trimming cost V 0 bases and J 6 bases, with 8 bases left between them. This CDR3 contains 13 residues. Looked up from germline, CDR1 is LGHNA and CDR2 is YNFKEQ. CDR3 DNA: TGTGCCAGCAGCCAAGAAAGCAAGGATGGCTACACCTTC. Its protein product is CASSQESKDGYTF.

The chain combines TRBV21-1 with TRBJ2-5; TRBD2, the D gene given by the table, was not confirmed from the DNA. TRBV21-1 is flagged as a pseudogene. The length of the CDR3 is 18 residues. CDR3 loop: CASSVPSLAGTQAETQYF. The DNA of the CDR3 is TGTGCCAGCAGCGTACCTAGCTTAGCGGGAACCCAGGCGGAGACCCAGTACTTC.